The 18 T cell receptor beta chains in this list originate from one sample, sequenced in a study of CD8+ T cells in alopecia areata. Indicated treatment: oral pan-JAK inhibitor, 5-10 mg twice daily. Once RNA had been extracted, it was reverse transcribed into cDNA to act as the sequencing template. Profiling relied on immunoSEQ multiplex PCR, and the TCRdb table lists in-frame clones only, not all of them. Seen here are about 150,000 clones, 50% to 65% observed once, and the top ten hold about 15%. Sequenced material: CD8+ T cells sorted from blood, taken at week 4, from a patient treated with tofacitinib. The receptors come from a human donor with alopecia areata.

J is TRBJ1-1 and V is TRBV6-5; D is perhaps TRBD1 (5 bases). CDR1 and CDR2 (germline): MNHEY, SVGAGI. This CDR3 has 16 amino acids. Trimming removed 2 bases from V and 0 bases from J, with 13 bases in between. CDR3 in amino acids: CASSYGGHVMNTEAFF. Written as DNA, the CDR3 is TGTGCCAGCAGTTACGGCGGACACGTCATGAACACTGAAGCTTTCTTT.

The V gene is TRBV13, the J gene TRBJ2-4, with TRBD2 as a possible D gene (6 bases). Trimming left V 8 bases short and J 2 bases short, with 19 bases between. The germline V gene encodes CDR1 PRHDT and CDR2 FYEKMQ (reference sequence). The CDR3 covers 16 residues. The CDR3 region is CASGKAGMSTKNIQYF. In nucleotides, the CDR3 is TGTGCCAGCGGCAAGGCGGGGATGTCGACCAAAAACATTCAGTACTTC. Combining the CDR3 with reference TRBV13 and TRBJ2-4 gives the whole variable domain AAGVIQSPRHLIKEKRETATLKCYPIPRHDTVYWYQQGPGQDPQFLISFYEKMQSDKGSIPDRFSAQQFSDYHSELNMSSLELGDSALYFCASGKAGMSTKNIQYFGAGTRLSVL.

The chain is built from TRBV27 and TRBJ2-3; D remains unclear. The germline CDR1 and CDR2 sequences are MNHEY and SMNVEV (reference sequence). This CDR3 has 15 residues. The germline V and J ends were trimmed by 5 bases and 2 bases, with 14 bases remaining between them. CDR3 sequence: CASSAWAFDTDTQYF. As DNA, the CDR3 is TGTGCCAGCAGTGCGTGGGCTTTCGACACAGATACGCAGTATTTT.

This clone was counted a few times. The V and J genes are TRBV5-6 and TRBJ2-1, with D possibly being TRBD2 (5 bases). CDR3 length equals 15 residues. The germline V gene has CDR1 SGHDT and CDR2 YYEEEE. Deletions cut 4 bases from V and 0 bases from J, with 11 bases between. The CDR3 loop reads CASSAPGSSYNEQFF. DNA of the CDR3: TGTGCCAGCAGCGCCCCGGGGTCCTCCTACAATGAGCAGTTCTTC.

V usage is TRBV7-9 and J usage is TRBJ2-7; 7 nucleotides align to TRBD1. V lost 6 bases and J lost 0; bases outside the gene matches: 2. In germline, CDR1 is SEHNR, CDR2 FQNEAQ (reference sequence). CDR3 length equals 13 residues. The CDR3 DNA reads TGTGCCAGCAGAAGGGACAGCTCCTACGAGCAGTACTTC. This sequence encodes CASRRDSSYEQYF.

The sample holds many counts of this clone. The chain carries TRBV28 and TRBJ2-7; 11 nucleotides line up with TRBD2. This CDR3 is built from 15 residues. In germline, CDR1 is MDHEN, CDR2 SYDVKM. J lost 7 bases, V lost 3 bases, and 8 bases had no gene match. CDR3: CASSLTSGVGWEQYF. CDR3 DNA sequence: TGTGCCAGCAGTTTGACTAGCGGGGTAGGTTGGGAGCAGTACTTC. The full variable domain, completed using reference TRBV28 and TRBJ2-7, is DVKVTQSSRYLVKRTGEKVFLECVQDMDHENMFWYRQDPGLGLRLIYFSYDVKMKEKGDIPEGYSVSREKKERFSLILESASTNQTSMYLCASSLTSGVGWEQYFGPGTRLTVT.

The J gene is TRBJ2-5, the V gene TRBV7-9; TRBD2 might be the D (5 bases). CDR3 length: 15 residues. Trimming took 7 bases from V and 2 from J, leaving 17 bases between them. Germline CDR1 is SEHNR and CDR2 is FQNEAQ (reference sequence). The CDR3 DNA follows: TGTGCCAGCACCCGAGGAGCGGTGGTTCAAGAGACCCAGTACTTC. Encoded protein: CASTRGAVVQETQYF.

V gene TRBV5-6 combines with J gene TRBJ2-1; D might be TRBD1 (6 bases). CDR3 length: 13 residues. V was pared by 0 bases and J by 6 bases, with 7 bases between. Germline V CDR1 and CDR2: SGHDT, YYEEEE. Written as DNA, the CDR3 is TGTGCCAGCAGCTTGGAGGACAGCAATGAGCAGTTCTTC. This encodes CASSLEDSNEQFF.

V gene TRBV15 combines with J gene TRBJ2-3, with a tentative D call TRBD1 (6 bases). Germline loops: CDR1 LNHNV, CDR2 YYDKDF (reference sequence). The length of the CDR3 is 16 residues. The V and J ends lost 1 base and 0 bases respectively, with 11 bases between them. The CDR3, as DNA: TGTGCCACCAGCAGAGTGGGACACGAAAGCACAGATACGCAGTATTTT. It specifies CATSRVGHESTDTQYF.

The rearrangement joins TRBV5-4 to TRBJ1-6; 9 bases map to TRBD1. With 6 bases clipped from V and 10 bases from J, the junction kept 14 bases outside the gene matches. Germline lookup yields CDR1 SGHNT and CDR2 YYREEE (reference sequence). The CDR3 extends over 16 amino acids. CDR3 loop: CASTVASGTGLSPLHF. CDR3 nucleotide sequence: TGTGCCAGCACCGTAGCCTCCGGGACAGGGTTATCACCCCTCCACTTT.

This clone was counted only a few times. This chain links TRBV29-1 with TRBJ2-5, with D perhaps matching TRBD1 or TRBD2 (5 bases each). Trimming took 4 bases from V and 5 from J, leaving 11 bases between them. Germline loops: CDR1 SQVTM, CDR2 ANQGSEA. This CDR3 has 12 amino acids. The CDR3 region has the DNA TGCAGCGTTGTACCCAGGGAGGAGACCCAGTACTTC. This encodes CSVVPREETQYF.

The rearrangement links TRBV29-1 to TRBJ2-7, with D tentatively TRBD1 or TRBD2 (5 bases each). Germline-derived CDR1 and CDR2 are SQVTM and ANQGSEA. The V end was cut by 4 bases, the J end by 3 bases, with 13 bases between. The CDR3 runs 13 residues. CDR3 in amino acids: CSVVQGDYYEQYF. CDR3 in DNA: TGCAGCGTTGTCCAGGGAGACTACTACGAGCAGTACTTC.

This chain joins TRBV4-1 and TRBJ1-2; maybe TRBD1 (5 bases). CDR1 is MGHRA, CDR2 YSYEKL, per germline. CDR3 size: 15 residues. Deletions cut 1 base from V and 3 bases from J, with 12 bases between. The CDR3 is CASSQVVGLDYGYTF. The CDR3, as DNA: TGCGCCAGCAGCCAAGTTGTGGGGCTGGACTATGGCTACACCTTC.

This clone was recorded only once. CDR3 DNA sequence: TGTGCCAGCAGCTGGACAGCGCAAGAGACCCAGTACTTC. Its translation: CASSWTAQETQYF. The chain recombines TRBV9 with TRBJ2-5; maybe TRBD1 (6 bases). The V and J ends lost 4 bases and 2 bases respectively, with 9 bases between them. CDR1 is SGDLS, CDR2 YYNGEE, per germline. The CDR3 is 13 amino acids.

This clone was counted a few times. The chain carries TRBV6-5 and TRBJ1-2; no firm D call. Deletions cut 2 bases from V and 8 bases from J, with 9 bases between. Germline loops: CDR1 MNHEY, CDR2 SVGAGI. The CDR3 length is 12 residues. CDR3 residues: CASSYAPGGYTF. The CDR3 nucleotides are TGTGCCAGCAGTTACGCCCCAGGAGGCTACACCTTC.

The V gene is TRBV7-8, the J gene TRBJ2-5; no firm D call. CDR1 SGHVS and CDR2 FQNEAQ come from the germline V gene. The CDR3 consists of 13 residues. V was shortened by 5 bases and J by 5 bases, with 12 bases between the two germline ends. For the CDR3, the DNA is TGTGCCAGCAGCGACCCTCTGAGGGAGACCCAGTACTTC. It yields the protein CASSDPLRETQYF.

The V and J genes are TRBV7-8 and TRBJ2-2; TRBD1 matches 12 bases. The V gene end was trimmed by 4 bases and the J gene end by 3 bases; junction bases not matched to a gene: 3. Germline values: CDR1 SGHVS, CDR2 FQNEAQ. The CDR3 consists of 16 residues. In nucleotides, the CDR3 is TGTGCCAGCAGCTCGGGACAGGGGGCGTACACCGGGGAGCTGTTTTTT. Its translation: CASSSGQGAYTGELFF.

The rearrangement joins TRBV19 to TRBJ1-1; no clear D gene. The CDR3 contains 13 residues. Germline V gives CDR1 LNHDA, CDR2 SQIVND (reference sequence). The V and J ends lost 3 bases and 1 base respectively, with 6 bases between them. The CDR3, as DNA: TGTGCCAGTAGTATTGGCACGAACACTGAAGCTTTCTTT. Translating it yields CASSIGTNTEAFF.